What follows describes a single T cell receptor (beta chain). Antigen specificity is unknown. The data belong to a study of T cells in Graves' hyperthyroidism and ophthalmopathy. Orbital computed tomography and thyroid ultrasound, together with serum TRAb and thyroxine and clinical symptoms, were used for diagnoses. Notes on the study in general: Most expanded thyroid clonotypes above 0.001 also appeared in blood.

Researchers took RNA transcripts and amplified the TCR beta CDR3 regions from them. The study used the HTBI primer set for a first-round RT-PCR of the TCR CDR3. MiXCR, applied by TCRdb to the multiplex PCR reads, yields one record per CDR3 protein. The sample holds around 690,000 distinct CDR3 sequences, under 25% seen once. This CDR3 contains 14 residues. V lost 4 bases and J lost 2, with 11 bases in between. Germline-derived CDR1 and CDR2 are KGHSH and LQKENI. V usage is TRBV18 and J usage is TRBJ2-5; TRBD1 or TRBD2 may be the D gene (5 bases each). This clonotype originated in a man younger than 40 with Graves' ophthalmopathy. Sequencing was done on a sample of blood. CDR3 in DNA: TGTGCCAGCTCACTCTTAGGGGAGCAAGAGACCCAGTACTTC. Translating gives CASSLLGEQETQYF.